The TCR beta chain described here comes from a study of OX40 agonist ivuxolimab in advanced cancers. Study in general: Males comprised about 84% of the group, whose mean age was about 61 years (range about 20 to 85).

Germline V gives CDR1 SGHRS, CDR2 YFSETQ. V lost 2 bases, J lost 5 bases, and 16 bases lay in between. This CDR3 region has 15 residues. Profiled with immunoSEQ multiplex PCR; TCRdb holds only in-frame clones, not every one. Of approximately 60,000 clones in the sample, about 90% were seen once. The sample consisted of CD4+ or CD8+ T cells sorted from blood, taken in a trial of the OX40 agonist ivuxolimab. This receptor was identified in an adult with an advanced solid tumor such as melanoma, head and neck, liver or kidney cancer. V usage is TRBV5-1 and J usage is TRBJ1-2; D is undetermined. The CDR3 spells CASSLGPEEGYGYTF. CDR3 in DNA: TGCGCCAGCAGCTTAGGACCAGAGGAGGGTTATGGCTACACCTTC.